This TCR beta chain was captured by sequencing in a study of blood T cell repertoires in COVID-19. Study as a whole: Sources were T cells, B-cell-depleted T cells, or PBMCs; the material itself was cDNA or gDNA.

Authors' analysis steps: By means of reference gene primer amplification, nucleated cell counts were estimated. Assay used: immunoSEQ multiplex PCR; TCRdb lists only in-frame clones, some missing. That table supplies the V and J calls and clone size; D and trimming were determined from the DNA. The table lists under 250,000 clones, roughly 88% of them singletons. V was pared by 0 bases and J by 10 bases, with 16 bases between. The CDR3 loop spans 15 amino acids. Germline V gives CDR1 LGHDT, CDR2 YNNKEL (reference sequence). The chain recombines TRBV3-1 (or the pseudogene TRBV3-2) with TRBJ1-5; tentative D call: TRBD1 (6 bases). Input material: peripheral blood. The origin of this receptor is an elderly man with acute or convalescent COVID-19. As DNA, the CDR3 is TGTGCCAGCAGCCAAGATGGGGGGGCCCCGAGCCCCCAGCATTTT. Its protein product is CASSQDGGAPSPQHF.